This T cell receptor (beta chain) was obtained from a study of T cells in localized non-small cell lung cancer. Study-level points and caveats: Higher adjacent-lung clonality was associated with shorter survival. There were a median roughly 59 of the top 100 tumor clones appearing in adjacent lung. Exceeding tumor, uninvolved adjacent lung had the highest T cell clonality.

Data came from immunoSEQ multiplex PCR; TCRdb stores just in-frame clones and leaves some out. Of roughly 19,000 clones listed, approximately 87% were seen once; the top ten hold roughly an eighth. Germline lookup yields CDR1 LNHDA and CDR2 SQIVND (reference sequence). The length of the CDR3 is 18 residues. V dropped 7 bases and J dropped 0 bases, with 22 bases sitting between them. As concerns this clone: The antigen is unknown.

The V call is TRBV19, the J call TRBJ1-5, with D perhaps TRBD1 (5 bases). This specimen consisted of PBMCs, obtained before any cancer treatment. This receptor was obtained from a man aged 40 to 69 with stage II squamous cell lung carcinoma. The CDR3: CASTSDYSGFYSNQPQHF. The CDR3 coding sequence is TGTGCCAGTACCTCAGATTATTCAGGGTTCTATAGCAATCAGCCCCAGCATTTT.